Below, one T cell receptor beta chain is given with its context. What it binds is not known. Pre-culture CD4+ samples were sequenced deeply, targeting some 220,000 T cell genomes. Assay used: immunoSEQ multiplex PCR; TCRdb lists only in-frame clones, some missing. The profile shows approximately 100,000 clones, about nine tenths of them singletons. V was clipped by 5 bases and J by 5 bases; unmatched bases: 7. Germline V gene data show CDR1 as SGHTA and CDR2 as FQGNSA. This CDR3 has 15 residues. This sample is part of a study of T cell repertoires and HLA-DP antigens. Study-wide background: Donors were two male and one female, aged 18-to-29 to 60-to-69.

Study results and limitations: Previously undetected clones averaged around 39% and 49% against the two alleles respectively.

The sequenced sample consisted of CD4+ T cells from PBMCs. This clonotype was sampled from a man aged 50 to 60 in good health and CMV-seronegative. The chain combines TRBV7-2 with TRBJ2-2; TRBD2 agrees at 8 bases. CDR3 coding DNA: TGTGCCAGCAGCCCACTAGCGGTAGGGACCGGGGAGCTGTTTTTT. Translation gives CASSPLAVGTGELFF.